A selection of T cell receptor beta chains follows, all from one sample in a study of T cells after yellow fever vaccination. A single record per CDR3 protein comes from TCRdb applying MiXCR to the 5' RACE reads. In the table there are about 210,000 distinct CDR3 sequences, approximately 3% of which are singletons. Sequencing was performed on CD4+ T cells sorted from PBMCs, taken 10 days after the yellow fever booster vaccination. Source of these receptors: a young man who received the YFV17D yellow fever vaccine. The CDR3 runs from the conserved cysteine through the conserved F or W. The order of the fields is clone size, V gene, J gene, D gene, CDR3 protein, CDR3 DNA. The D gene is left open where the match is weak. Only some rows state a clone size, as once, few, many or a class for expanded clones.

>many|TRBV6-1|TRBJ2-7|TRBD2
CASRPGLAGALPNEQYF
TGTGCCAGCAGACCAGGACTAGCGGGGGCTCTTCCTAACGAGCAGTACTTC
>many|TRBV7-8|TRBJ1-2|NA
CASSHGQYGYTF
TGTGCCAGCAGCCATGGACAGTATGGCTACACCTTC
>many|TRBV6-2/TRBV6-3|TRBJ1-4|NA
CASSYSGNEKLFF
TGTGCCAGCAGTTACTCGGGGAATGAAAAACTGTTTTTT
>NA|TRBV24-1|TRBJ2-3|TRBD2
CATSVSGGAETDTQYF
TGTGCCACCAGTGTTAGCGGGGGGGCCGAGACAGATACGCAGTATTTT
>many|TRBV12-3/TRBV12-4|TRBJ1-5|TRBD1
CASSRLGGGQQPQHF
TGTGCCAGCAGCCGCCTTGGAGGGGGCCAACAGCCCCAGCATTTT
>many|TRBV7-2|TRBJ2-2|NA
CASRQGNKAGELFF
TGTGCCAGCAGGCAGGGGAACAAAGCCGGGGAGCTGTTTTTT
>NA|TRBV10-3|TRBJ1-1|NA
CAISRGAETEAFF
TGTGCCATCAGTCGGGGGGCAGAGACTGAAGCTTTCTTT
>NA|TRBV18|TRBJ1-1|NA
CASSPLQGTDTEAFF
TGTGCCAGCTCACCATTACAGGGTACGGACACTGAAGCTTTCTTT
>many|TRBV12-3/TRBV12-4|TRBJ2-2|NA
CASSRSASPNTGELFF
TGTGCCAGCAGCCGGTCGGCGAGCCCCAACACCGGGGAGCTGTTTTTT
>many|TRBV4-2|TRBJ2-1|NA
CASSQDRGFAEQFF
TGTGCCAGCAGCCAAGACCGCGGTTTCGCTGAGCAGTTCTTC
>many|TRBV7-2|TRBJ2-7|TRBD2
CASSLTAGTTYEQYF
TGTGCCAGCAGCTTAACCGCCGGGACTACCTACGAGCAGTACTTC
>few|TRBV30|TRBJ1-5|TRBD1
CAWSDRGYRQPQHF
TGTGCCTGGAGTGACAGGGGGTATCGTCAGCCCCAGCATTTT
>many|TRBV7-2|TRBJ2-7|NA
CASSLVASSYEQYF
TGTGCCAGCAGCTTAGTGGCCAGCTCCTACGAGCAGTACTTC
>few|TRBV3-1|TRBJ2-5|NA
CASSQTQKETQYF
TGTGCCAGCAGCCAAACCCAGAAAGAGACCCAGTACTTC
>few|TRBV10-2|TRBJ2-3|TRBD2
CASSNREAGKYF
TGCGCCAGCAGTAACCGGGAGGCCGGGAAGTATTTT
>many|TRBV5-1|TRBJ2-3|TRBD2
CASSLGVAGGRADTQYF
TGCGCCAGCAGCTTGGGCGTAGCGGGGGGCAGGGCAGATACGCAGTATTTT
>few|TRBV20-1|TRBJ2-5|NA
CSASGGTKETQYF
TGCAGTGCTAGCGGGGGGACAAAAGAGACCCAGTACTTC
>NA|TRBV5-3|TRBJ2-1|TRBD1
CARSSECGQGNEQFF
TGTGCCAGAAGCTCCGAGTGTGGACAGGGGAATGAGCAGTTCTTC
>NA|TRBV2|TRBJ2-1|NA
CASVGGRTNNEQFF
TGTGCCAGCGTCGGAGGGCGCACGAACAATGAGCAGTTCTTC
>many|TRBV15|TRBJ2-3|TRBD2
CATSVGLAPDTQYF
TGTGCCACCAGCGTGGGACTAGCTCCAGATACGCAGTATTTT